Listed below are T cell receptor beta chains from one sample, sequenced in a study of spatial heterogeneity in lung cancer. Each CDR3 protein gets one entry after TCRdb re-called the 5' RACE reads with MiXCR. This table holds around 98,000 distinct CDR3 sequences, roughly a fifth found once. The source was PBMCs, collected at follow-up. The receptors derive from a male donor with early-stage non-small cell lung cancer. Both conserved end residues are part of each CDR3. D genes are given only for firm matches. Clone size is given for some rows only: seen once, a few or many times, or a class if the clone is expanded.

>few|14|NA|TRBJ1-4|TRBV6-6
CASSSGAPPEKLFF
TGTGCCAGCAGTTCCGGGGCTCCTCCTGAAAAACTGTTTTTT
>many|18|NA|TRBJ2-4|TRBV5-1
CASSSGGYRGTTKNIQYF
TGCGCCAGCAGCTCTGGAGGTTACCGCGGGACGACCAAAAACATTCAGTACTTC
>many|13|TRBD1|TRBJ2-5|TRBV20-1
CSTSRGLRETQYF
TGCAGCACCTCCAGGGGGCTTAGAGAGACCCAGTACTTC
>NA|14|NA|TRBJ2-2|TRBV7-9
CASSLNGNTGELFF
TGTGCCAGCAGCTTAAACGGGAACACCGGGGAGCTGTTTTTT
>NA|15|NA|TRBJ2-3|TRBV19
CASSTQLGLADTQYF
TGTGCCAGTAGTACCCAACTAGGTCTCGCAGATACGCAGTATTTT
>many|15|NA|TRBJ2-5|TRBV7-2
CASSLLWGVQETQYF
TGTGCCAGCAGCTTATTGTGGGGGGTCCAAGAGACCCAGTACTTC
>NA|14|TRBD2|TRBJ2-2|TRBV6-1
CASGAGGPGGELFF
TGTGCCAGCGGAGCGGGAGGGCCAGGCGGGGAGCTGTTTTTT
>few|14|TRBD1|TRBJ1-5|TRBV2
CASSDEGADQPQHF
TGTGCCAGCAGTGATGAGGGGGCCGATCAGCCCCAGCATTTT
>many|12|NA|TRBJ2-1|TRBV2
CASRLLYNEQFF
TGTGCCAGCAGGCTCTTGTACAATGAGCAGTTCTTC
>few|11|NA|TRBJ2-5|TRBV5-4
CAEKAGETQYF
TGTGCCGAGAAGGCCGGGGAGACCCAGTACTTC
>many|14|TRBD1|TRBJ1-2|TRBV6-5
CASSTLNRGYGYTF
TGTGCCAGCAGTACCCTTAACAGGGGCTATGGCTACACCTTC